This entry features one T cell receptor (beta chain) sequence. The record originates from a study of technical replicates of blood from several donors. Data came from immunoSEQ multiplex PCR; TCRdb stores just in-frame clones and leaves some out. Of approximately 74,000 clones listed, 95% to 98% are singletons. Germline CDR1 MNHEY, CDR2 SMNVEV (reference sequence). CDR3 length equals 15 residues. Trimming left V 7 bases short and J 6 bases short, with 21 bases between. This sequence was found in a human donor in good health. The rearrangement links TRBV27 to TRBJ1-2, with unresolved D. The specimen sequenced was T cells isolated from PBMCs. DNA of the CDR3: TGTGCCAGCAAGGCCGTGGGGAGGGCGGGTAATGGCTACACCTTC. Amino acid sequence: CASKAVGRAGNGYTF.